Presented here are 29 T cell receptor beta chains from one specimen sequenced in a study of Ad26.COV2.S vaccination and SARS-CoV-2 variants. TCRdb keeps only in-frame clones here, not all; method: immunoSEQ multiplex PCR. The profile covers about 350,000 clones, with roughly 87% appearing a single time and around 3.6% taken by the ten largest. Treatment noted: over 15 received Ad26.COV2.S at low or high dose, single or two shots; 5 received placebo; per-sample allocation not given. Samples came from day 63 after the first vaccine or placebo injection. Sequenced material: peripheral blood, taken in a trial of Ad26.COV2.S vaccine versus placebo. The receptors were gathered from a person between 18 and 65 years old who received the Ad26.COV2.S COVID-19 vaccine or a placebo.

The V and J genes are TRBV5-1 and TRBJ2-6; D is undetermined. The V and J ends lost 0 bases and 0 bases respectively, with 7 bases between them. Germline CDR1 SGHRS, CDR2 YFSETQ. The CDR3 contains 16 residues. The CDR3 bases are TGCGCCAGCAGCTTGGTCCCTAGCTCTGGGGCCAACGTCCTGACTTTC. This translates into CASSLVPSSGANVLTF.

The V gene is TRBV11-3, the J gene TRBJ2-3; 10 nucleotides line up with TRBD2. The CDR3 runs to 15 residues. V shed 3 bases, J shed 4 bases, and the junction held 4 bases outside the gene matches. The V gene's germline CDR1 is SGHNT and CDR2 YENEEA. In DNA, the CDR3 is TGTGCCAGCAGCTTGGGGCTAGCGGGGGCAGATACGCAGTATTTT. This codes for CASSLGLAGADTQYF.

The chain is built from TRBV9 and TRBJ1-2; TRBD1 might be the D (6 bases). V was cut by 4 bases and J by 5 bases, with 15 bases left in between. The CDR3 length is 14 residues. Germline CDR1 reads SGDLS; CDR2 reads YYNGEE. CDR3 DNA sequence: TGTGCCAGCAGCACCGGAGGACAGCCTTATGGCTACACCTTC. It encodes CASSTGGQPYGYTF.

In this sample, this clone turned up once. CDR3 loop: CASSLAGTRGADTQYF. The CDR3 DNA is TGTGCCAGCAGCTTGGCGGGGACCCGGGGTGCAGATACGCAGTATTTT. V usage is TRBV5-8 and J usage is TRBJ2-3; D might be TRBD1 or TRBD2, each matching 5 bases. V lost 0 bases and J lost 4, with 15 bases in between. The CDR3 totals 16 residues. The germline gives CDR1 SGHTS, CDR2 YDEGEE.

This chain joins TRBV19 and TRBJ1-5; weak D call: TRBD1 (5 bases). Trimming stripped 5 bases from V and 3 bases from J, with 20 bases between. Germline V CDR1 and CDR2: LNHDA, SQIVND (reference sequence). This CDR3 region has 17 residues. CDR3 region: CASSPSWGSDFNQPQHF. The CDR3 nucleotides are TGTGCCAGTAGTCCCAGTTGGGGCAGCGACTTCAATCAGCCCCAGCATTTT.

The chain employs TRBV7-3 and TRBJ2-5, with D uncertain. This CDR3 has 12 residues. Germline values: CDR1 SGHTA, CDR2 FQGTGA. Trimming removed 5 bases at V and 4 bases at J, with 8 bases between. CDR3 DNA: TGTGCCAGCAGCAGCTTAGGAGAGACCCAGTACTTC. Translation gives CASSSLGETQYF.

The chain combines TRBV10-3 with TRBJ2-7; D possibly matches TRBD1 or TRBD2 (5 bases each). The CDR3 covers 16 residues. The V end was cut by 0 bases, the J end by 3 bases, with 15 bases between. Germline V gene lookup returns CDR1 ENHRY and CDR2 SYGVKD. CDR3 amino acids: CAISESTGRRDYEQYF. Here the CDR3 DNA reads TGTGCCATCAGTGAGTCGACGGGACGACGAGACTACGAGCAGTACTTC.

This sequence joins TRBV3-1 (or the pseudogene TRBV3-2) and TRBJ2-7; 12 nucleotides match TRBD2. Germline trimming cut 4 bases from V and 1 base from J; bases unmatched to any gene: 2. The CDR3 runs to 15 residues. Germline CDR1 reads LGHDT; CDR2 reads YNNKEL (reference sequence). CDR3 amino acids: CASSRTSGDSYEQYF. CDR3 nucleotide sequence: TGTGCCAGCAGCCGGACTAGCGGGGATTCCTACGAGCAGTACTTC.

This clone was observed a few times. The rearrangement links TRBV12-3 or TRBV12-4 to TRBJ2-7; TRBD1 matches 7 bases. This CDR3 is built from 12 residues. V trimming: 6 bases; J trimming: 9 bases; junction bases outside the gene matches: 8. The CDR3 coding sequence is TGTGCCAGCAGGGCGTCACAGGGGTGGCAGTACTTC. Translating gives CASRASQGWQYF.

The chain has TRBV1 and TRBJ1-2; TRBD1 is taken as the D call from the table, unchecked against the DNA. TRBV1 is termed a pseudogene. The CDR3 extends over 17 amino acids. CDR3 sequence (DNA): TGCACCAGCAGCCAAGTGTGCGGGACAGGGGACGACTATGGCTACACCTTC. Residues: CTSSQVCGTGDDYGYTF.

In its sample, this clone was seen once. This chain uses TRBV2 with TRBJ1-1; TRBD1 matches at 7 bases. V trimming: 8 bases; J trimming: 5 bases; junction bases outside the gene matches: 5. The CDR3 covers 12 residues. CDR1 SNHLY and CDR2 FYNNEI come from the germline V gene. The CDR3 DNA follows: TGTGCCAGCGGACAGGCTTCGACTGAAGCTTTCTTT. Translated: CASGQASTEAFF.

A word on this clone: The sample carries other DNA sequences with the same CDR3. The rearrangement uses TRBV5-1 and TRBJ1-1; TRBD1 agrees at 8 bases. The V gene end was trimmed by 5 bases and the J gene end by 1 base; junction bases not matched to a gene: 4. The CDR3 consists of 14 residues. Germline V lookup: CDR1 SGHRS, CDR2 YFSETQ. In nucleotides, the CDR3 is TGCGCCAGCAGTCCCGGGACAGGGAACACTGAAGCTTTCTTT. This encodes CASSPGTGNTEAFF.

This clone was detected once. The chain recombines TRBV11-2 with TRBJ2-7; either TRBD1 or TRBD2 may supply D (5 bases each). The CDR3 length is 18 residues. V was trimmed by 6 bases and J by 4 bases, leaving 28 bases between them. The germline V gene encodes CDR1 SGHAT and CDR2 FQNNGV. The CDR3 DNA sequence: TGTGCCAGCAGTATTAATTCCCGGGGCCTTGGCAACCCGTACGAGCAGTACTTC. Translation: CASSINSRGLGNPYEQYF.

By share of the sample, this clone is medium-sized (0.01 to 0.1%). The chain links TRBV3-1 (or the pseudogene TRBV3-2) to TRBJ1-6; no definite D call. This CDR3 has 17 amino acids. V dropped 1 base and J dropped 0 bases, with 10 bases sitting between them. Germline CDR1 reads LGHDT; CDR2 reads YNNKEL (reference sequence). CDR3 sequence reads: CASSQGGSSSYNSPLHF. As DNA, the CDR3 is TGTGCCAGCAGCCAAGGGGGTTCAAGCTCCTATAATTCACCCCTCCACTTT.

The CDR3, as DNA: TGTGCCAGCAGCATTGGACAGCCGAAGACTGAAGCTTTCTTT. It codes for CASSIGQPKTEAFF. The V call is TRBV6-5, the J call TRBJ1-1; D may be TRBD1 (6 bases). Trimming removed 6 bases from V and 5 bases from J, with 16 bases in between. The CDR3 length is 14 residues. Germline values: CDR1 MNHEY, CDR2 SVGAGI.

The genes are TRBV5-5 and TRBJ1-2, with a possible D match to TRBD1 (6 bases). The CDR3 totals 14 residues. Germline V lookup: CDR1 SGHKS, CDR2 YYEKEE (reference sequence). The V gene lost 5 bases and the J gene lost 4 bases, with 15 bases spanning the gap. The CDR3 is CASSTGTPGYGYTF. CDR3 in DNA: TGTGCCAGCAGTACCGGGACACCGGGCTATGGCTACACCTTC.

The chain carries TRBV5-1 and TRBJ2-7; the match to TRBD1 covers 8 bases. The CDR3 sequence is 15 residues long. Germline assignment: CDR1 SGHRS and CDR2 YFSETQ. Losses at the gene ends were 0 bases for V and 4 bases for J; bases not matched to a gene: 6. The CDR3 region has the DNA TGCGCCAGCAGCTTGGGGTCAGGGGGCGCGTACGAGCAGTACTTC. Translated: CASSLGSGGAYEQYF. Together with reference TRBV5-1 and TRBJ2-7, the CDR3 gives the full variable domain: KAGVTQTPRYLIKTRGQQVTLSCSPISGHRSVSWYQQTPGQGLQFLFEYFSETQRNKGNFPGRFSGRQFSNSRSEMNVSTLELGDSALYLCASSLGSGGAYEQYFGPGTRLTVT.

The V and J genes are TRBV7-9 and TRBJ2-7, with D tentatively TRBD1 or TRBD2 (7 bases each). Trimming removed 5 bases from V and 6 bases from J, with 11 bases in between. There are 12 residues in the CDR3. Germline CDR1 SEHNR, CDR2 FQNEAQ (reference sequence). The CDR3 is CASSQGGLEQYF. DNA for the CDR3: TGTGCCAGCAGCCAGGGGGGGCTCGAGCAGTACTTC.

This clone has just one count. J is TRBJ2-5 and V is TRBV5-4, with D tentatively TRBD1 (6 bases). The CDR3 covers 14 residues. The V end lost 3 bases, the J end lost 2 bases, and 11 bases lay between the germline ends. Germline V gene data show CDR1 as SGHNT and CDR2 as YYREEE (reference sequence). The CDR3 here is CASSYRQVQETQYF. The CDR3 DNA reads TGTGCCAGCAGCTACAGACAGGTTCAAGAGACCCAGTACTTC.

This clone was seen once. The chain uses TRBV27 and TRBJ2-7; D tentatively fits TRBD1 or TRBD2 (5 bases each). The germline V gene has CDR1 MNHEY and CDR2 SMNVEV (reference sequence). The CDR3 contains 15 residues. Trimming pared 0 bases from V and 0 bases from J, leaving 9 bases between. The CDR3 nucleotides are TGTGCCAGCAGTTTATCCGGGGCTCCCTCCTACGAGCAGTACTTC. This gives the protein CASSLSGAPSYEQYF.

The CDR3 DNA reads TGTGCCAGCAGTCCCCTCGAGGGAGAGGCAGATACGCAGTATTTT. Translation: CASSPLEGEADTQYF. The chain is built from TRBV27 and TRBJ2-3, with D possibly TRBD2 on 5 matching bases. This CDR3 has 15 residues. V lost 5 bases, J lost 4 bases, and 16 bases lay in between. Germline-derived CDR1 and CDR2 are MNHEY and SMNVEV (reference sequence).

The chain joins TRBV27 to TRBJ1-2; 7 bases align to TRBD1. The CDR3 totals 15 residues. Germline V gives CDR1 MNHEY, CDR2 SMNVEV (reference sequence). The junction had 12 bases not matched to a gene; V was cut back by 4 bases and J by 7 bases. The CDR3 DNA reads TGTGCCAGCAGTTCCACCGGGACAGCTTGGGGTGGCTACACCTTC. It codes for CASSSTGTAWGGYTF.

The J gene is TRBJ1-3, the V gene TRBV7-2, with D unresolved. The CDR3 contains 12 residues. V lost 5 bases and J 5 bases, leaving 7 bases between the germline ends. The germline V gene has CDR1 SGHTA and CDR2 FQGNSA. The CDR3, as DNA: TGTGCCAGCAGCCCCCCGCGAAACACCATATATTTT. Its protein product is CASSPPRNTIYF.

The chain carries TRBV2 and TRBJ2-7; TRBD2 matches 13 bases. Germline CDR1 and CDR2: SNHLY and FYNNEI. V was clipped by 5 bases and J by 9 bases; unmatched bases: 10. The CDR3 is 15 residues long. CDR3 loop: CASSQTGTSGEGQYF. CDR3 coding DNA: TGTGCCAGCAGTCAAACCGGGACTAGCGGGGAGGGGCAGTACTTC.

The V gene is TRBV19, the J gene TRBJ1-1; 7 bases align to TRBD1. CDR1 and CDR2 from the germline V gene are LNHDA and SQIVND (reference sequence). The CDR3 runs 13 residues. V shed 10 bases, J shed 4 bases, and the junction held 9 bases outside the gene matches. CDR3 in DNA: TGTGCCACCAGGGGGGGCTTGGGCACTGAAGCTTTCTTT. Protein product: CATRGGLGTEAFF.

This chain links TRBV7-6 with TRBJ1-1; no definite D call. Trimming shortened V by 1 base and J by 0 bases, and 12 bases separated the two germline ends. Germline V CDR1 and CDR2: SGHVS, FNYEAQ. This CDR3 contains 16 residues. The CDR3 nucleotides read TGTGCCAGCAGCTTAGGCTCAAACAGTATGAACACTGAAGCTTTCTTT. Its translation: CASSLGSNSMNTEAFF.

The V gene is TRBV4-1, the J gene TRBJ2-1, with TRBD2 identical over 7 bases. J was trimmed by 6 bases and V by 3 bases; bases with no gene match: 5. The CDR3 covers 14 residues. The germline V gene encodes CDR1 MGHRA and CDR2 YSYEKL. Here the CDR3 reads CASSQAGGTNEQFF. CDR3 DNA: TGCGCCAGCAGCCAGGCCGGGGGGACCAATGAGCAGTTCTTC.

This rearrangement joins TRBV11-3 to TRBJ1-6; D gene unclear. V was pared by 5 bases and J by 8 bases, with 7 bases between. The CDR3 is made up of 12 amino acids. CDR1 SGHNT and CDR2 YENEEA come from the germline V gene. The chain's CDR3 is CASSPFDSPLHF. CDR3 in DNA: TGTGCCAGCAGCCCTTTTGATTCACCCCTCCACTTT.

This clone has just a few counts. CDR3 loop: CARSRDQRTGELFF. Written as DNA, the CDR3 is TGTGCCAGGTCCCGGGACCAAAGGACCGGGGAGCTGTTTTTT. The chain couples TRBV2 to TRBJ2-2; D assignment may be TRBD1 or TRBD2 (5 bases each). This CDR3 contains 14 residues. Per germline, CDR1 SNHLY and CDR2 FYNNEI. V was shortened by 9 bases and J by 5 bases, with 16 bases between the two germline ends.